This T cell receptor beta chain was captured by sequencing in a study of blood T cell repertoires in COVID-19. CDR1 and CDR2 (germline): GTSNPN, SVGIG (reference sequence). Trimming left V 0 bases short and J 5 bases short, with 8 bases between. The CDR3 is made up of 13 amino acids. Clones were read by immunoSEQ multiplex PCR, and TCRdb kept only the in-frame ones, dropping some. The table lists more than 200,000 clones, over 75% of them singletons. This clonotype originated in a human donor in a cohort sampled during active COVID-19. Sequenced: peripheral blood. The V and J genes are TRBV30 and TRBJ1-5; D may be TRBD1 (6 bases). Here the CDR3 reads CAWSVKGDQPQHF. For the CDR3, the DNA is TGTGCCTGGAGTGTTAAGGGGGATCAGCCCCAGCATTTT.